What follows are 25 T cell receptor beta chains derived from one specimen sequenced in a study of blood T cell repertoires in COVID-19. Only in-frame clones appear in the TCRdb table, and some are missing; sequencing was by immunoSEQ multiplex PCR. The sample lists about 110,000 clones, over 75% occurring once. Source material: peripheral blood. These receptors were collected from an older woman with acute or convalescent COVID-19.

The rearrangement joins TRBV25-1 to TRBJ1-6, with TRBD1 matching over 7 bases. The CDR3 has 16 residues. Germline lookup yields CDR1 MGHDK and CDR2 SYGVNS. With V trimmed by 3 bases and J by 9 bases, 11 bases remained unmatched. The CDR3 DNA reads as TGTGCCAGCAGTGAGGAAGGAGGCAGGGGGAGTTCACCCCTCCACTTT. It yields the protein CASSEEGGRGSSPLHF.

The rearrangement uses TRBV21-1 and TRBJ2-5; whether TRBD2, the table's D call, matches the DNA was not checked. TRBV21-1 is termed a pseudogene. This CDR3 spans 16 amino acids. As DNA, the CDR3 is TGTGCCAGCAGCAAAGCGCTAGGTCGGGGCCAAGAGACCCAGTACTTC. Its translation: CASSKALGRGQETQYF.

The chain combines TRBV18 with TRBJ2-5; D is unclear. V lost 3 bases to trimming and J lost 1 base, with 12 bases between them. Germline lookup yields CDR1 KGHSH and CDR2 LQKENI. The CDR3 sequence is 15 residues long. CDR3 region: CASSPFQALQETQYF. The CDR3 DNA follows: TGTGCCAGCTCACCTTTCCAGGCGCTCCAAGAGACCCAGTACTTC.

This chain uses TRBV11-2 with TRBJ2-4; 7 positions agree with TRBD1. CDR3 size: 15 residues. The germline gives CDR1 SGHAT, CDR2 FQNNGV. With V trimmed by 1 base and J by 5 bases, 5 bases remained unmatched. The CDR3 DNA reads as TGTGCCAGCAGCTTAGTTGTAGGGGGCCAAAACATTCAGTACTTC. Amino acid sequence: CASSLVVGGQNIQYF.

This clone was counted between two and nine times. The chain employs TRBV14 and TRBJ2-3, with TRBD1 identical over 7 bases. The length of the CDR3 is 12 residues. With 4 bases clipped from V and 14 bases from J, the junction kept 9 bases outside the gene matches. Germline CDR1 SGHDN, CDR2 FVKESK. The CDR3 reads CASSRAFGTAYF. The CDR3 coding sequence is TGTGCCAGCAGCCGTGCCTTCGGGACAGCGTATTTT.

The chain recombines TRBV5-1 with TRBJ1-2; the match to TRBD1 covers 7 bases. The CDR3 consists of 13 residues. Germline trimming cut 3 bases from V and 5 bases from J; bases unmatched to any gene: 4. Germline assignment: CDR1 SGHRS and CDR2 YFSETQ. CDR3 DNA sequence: TGCGCCAGCAGCTCTGGGGACAGATATGGCTACACCTTC. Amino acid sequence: CASSSGDRYGYTF.

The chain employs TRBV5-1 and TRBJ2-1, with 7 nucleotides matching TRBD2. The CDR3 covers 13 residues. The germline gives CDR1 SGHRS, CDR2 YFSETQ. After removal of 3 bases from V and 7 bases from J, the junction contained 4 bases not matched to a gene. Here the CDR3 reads CASSSTGGNEQFF. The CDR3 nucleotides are TGCGCCAGCAGCTCCACCGGGGGGAATGAGCAGTTCTTC.

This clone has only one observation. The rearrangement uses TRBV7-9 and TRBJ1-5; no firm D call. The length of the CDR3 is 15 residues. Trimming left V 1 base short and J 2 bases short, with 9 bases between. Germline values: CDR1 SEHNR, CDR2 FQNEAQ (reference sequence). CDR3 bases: TGTGCCAGCAGCTTAGATGGAGGCCGCAATCAGCCCCAGCATTTT. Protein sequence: CASSLDGGRNQPQHF.

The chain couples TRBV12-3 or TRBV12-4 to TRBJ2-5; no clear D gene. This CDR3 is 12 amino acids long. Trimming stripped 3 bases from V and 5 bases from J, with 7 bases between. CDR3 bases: TGTGCCAGCAGTTTTGTCGGGGAGACCCAGTACTTC. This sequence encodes CASSFVGETQYF.

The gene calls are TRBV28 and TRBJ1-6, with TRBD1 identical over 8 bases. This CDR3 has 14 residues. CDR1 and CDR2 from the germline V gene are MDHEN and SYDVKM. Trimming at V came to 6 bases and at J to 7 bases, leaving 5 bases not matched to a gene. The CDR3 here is CASRLQGANSPLHF. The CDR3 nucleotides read TGTGCCAGCAGGCTCCAGGGGGCGAATTCACCCCTCCACTTT.

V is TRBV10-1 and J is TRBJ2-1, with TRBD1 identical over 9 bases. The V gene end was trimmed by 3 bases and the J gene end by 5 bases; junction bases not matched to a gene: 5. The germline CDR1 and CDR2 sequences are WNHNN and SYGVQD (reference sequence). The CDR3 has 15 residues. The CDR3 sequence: CASSEQGAGHNEQFF. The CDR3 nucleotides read TGCGCCAGCAGTGAACAGGGGGCAGGGCACAATGAGCAGTTCTTC.

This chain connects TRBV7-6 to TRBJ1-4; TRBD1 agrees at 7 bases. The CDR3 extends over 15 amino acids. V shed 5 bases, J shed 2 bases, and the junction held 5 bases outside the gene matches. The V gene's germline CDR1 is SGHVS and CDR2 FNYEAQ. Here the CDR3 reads CASSPRQGTNEKLFF. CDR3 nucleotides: TGTGCCAGCAGCCCGAGACAGGGCACTAATGAAAAACTGTTTTTT.

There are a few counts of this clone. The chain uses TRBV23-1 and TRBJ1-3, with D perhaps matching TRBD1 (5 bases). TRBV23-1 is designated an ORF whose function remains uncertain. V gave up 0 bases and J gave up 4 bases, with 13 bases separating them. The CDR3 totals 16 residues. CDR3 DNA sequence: TGCGCCAGCAGTCAATCACCCAGGGTGAGAGGAAACACCATATATTTT. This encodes CASSQSPRVRGNTIYF.

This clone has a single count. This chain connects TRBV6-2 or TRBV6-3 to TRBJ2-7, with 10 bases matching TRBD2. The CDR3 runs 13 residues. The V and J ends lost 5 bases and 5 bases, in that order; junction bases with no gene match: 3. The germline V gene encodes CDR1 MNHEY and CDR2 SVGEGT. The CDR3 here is CASSPGLANEQYV. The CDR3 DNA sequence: TGTGCCAGCAGTCCGGGACTAGCGAACGAGCAGTACGTC.

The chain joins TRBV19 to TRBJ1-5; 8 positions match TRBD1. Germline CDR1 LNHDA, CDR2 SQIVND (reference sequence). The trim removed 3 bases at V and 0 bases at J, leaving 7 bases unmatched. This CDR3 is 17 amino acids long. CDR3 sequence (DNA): TGTGCCAGTAGTATCTACAGGGGGGAGTATAGCAATCAGCCCCAGCATTTT. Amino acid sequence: CASSIYRGEYSNQPQHF.

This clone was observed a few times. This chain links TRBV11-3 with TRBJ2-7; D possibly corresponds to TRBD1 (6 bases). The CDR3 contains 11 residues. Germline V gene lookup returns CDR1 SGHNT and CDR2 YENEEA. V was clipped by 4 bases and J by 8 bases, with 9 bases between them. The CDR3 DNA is TGTGCCAGCAGCTCAGGGGCCCAGCAGTACTTC. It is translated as CASSSGAQQYF.

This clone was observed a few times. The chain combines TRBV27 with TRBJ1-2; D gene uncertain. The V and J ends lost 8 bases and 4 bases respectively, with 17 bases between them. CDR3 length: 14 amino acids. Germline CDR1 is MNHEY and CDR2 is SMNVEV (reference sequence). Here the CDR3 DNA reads TGTGCCAGCGCTTCAATCGACAAGATCTATGGCTACACCTTC. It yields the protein CASASIDKIYGYTF.

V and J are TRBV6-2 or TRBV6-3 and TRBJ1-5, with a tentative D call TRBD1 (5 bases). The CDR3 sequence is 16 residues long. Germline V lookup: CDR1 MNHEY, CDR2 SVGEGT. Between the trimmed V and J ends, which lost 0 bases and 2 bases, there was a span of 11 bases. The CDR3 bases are TGTGCCAGCAGTTACTCCGGGGGTAATGGCAATCAGCCCCAGCATTTT. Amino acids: CASSYSGGNGNQPQHF.

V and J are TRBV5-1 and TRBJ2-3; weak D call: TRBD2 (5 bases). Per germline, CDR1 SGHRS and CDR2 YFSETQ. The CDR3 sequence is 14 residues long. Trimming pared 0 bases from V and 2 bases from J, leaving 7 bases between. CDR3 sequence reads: CASSLGAVTDTQYF. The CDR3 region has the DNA TGCGCCAGCAGCTTGGGAGCGGTCACAGATACGCAGTATTTT.

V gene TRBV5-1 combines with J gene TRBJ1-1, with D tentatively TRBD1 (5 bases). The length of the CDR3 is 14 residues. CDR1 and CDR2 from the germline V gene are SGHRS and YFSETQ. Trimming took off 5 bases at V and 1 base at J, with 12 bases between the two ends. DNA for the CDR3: TGCGCCAGCAGTCCTGGGGGGTGGAACACTGAAGCTTTCTTT. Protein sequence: CASSPGGWNTEAFF. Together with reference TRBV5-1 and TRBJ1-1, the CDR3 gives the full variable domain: KAGVTQTPRYLIKTRGQQVTLSCSPISGHRSVSWYQQTPGQGLQFLFEYFSETQRNKGNFPGRFSGRQFSNSRSEMNVSTLELGDSALYLCASSPGGWNTEAFFGQGTRLTVV.

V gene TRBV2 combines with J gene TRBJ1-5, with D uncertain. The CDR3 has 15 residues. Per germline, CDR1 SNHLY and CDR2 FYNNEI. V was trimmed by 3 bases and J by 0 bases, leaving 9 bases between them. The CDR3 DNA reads TGTGCCAGCAGTGAGCGGGCCGATAGCAATCAGCCCCAGCATTTT. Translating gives CASSERADSNQPQHF.

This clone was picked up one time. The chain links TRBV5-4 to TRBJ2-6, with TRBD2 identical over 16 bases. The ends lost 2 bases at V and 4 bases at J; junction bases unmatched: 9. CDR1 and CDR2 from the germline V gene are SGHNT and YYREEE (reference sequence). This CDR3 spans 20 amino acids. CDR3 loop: CASSFSGLAGGPSGANVLTF. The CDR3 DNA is TGTGCCAGCAGCTTCTCGGGACTAGCGGGGGGGCCGTCCGGGGCCAACGTCCTGACTTTC.

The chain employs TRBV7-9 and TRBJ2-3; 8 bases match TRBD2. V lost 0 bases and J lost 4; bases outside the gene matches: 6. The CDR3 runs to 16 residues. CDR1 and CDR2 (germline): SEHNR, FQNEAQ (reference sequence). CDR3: CASSLAAGGRSDTQYF. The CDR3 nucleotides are TGTGCCAGCAGCTTAGCTGCGGGAGGCCGCTCAGATACGCAGTATTTT.

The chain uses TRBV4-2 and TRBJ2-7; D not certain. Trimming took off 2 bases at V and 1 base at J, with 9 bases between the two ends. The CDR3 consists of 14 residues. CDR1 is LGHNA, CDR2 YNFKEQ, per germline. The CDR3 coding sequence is TGTGCCAGCAGCCAAAGTAGTAGTTCCTACGAGCAGTACTTC. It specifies CASSQSSSSYEQYF.

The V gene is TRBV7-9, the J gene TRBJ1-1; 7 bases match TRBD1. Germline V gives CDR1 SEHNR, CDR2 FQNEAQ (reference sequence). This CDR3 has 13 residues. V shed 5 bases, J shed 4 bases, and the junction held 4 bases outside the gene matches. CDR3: CASSRQGGTEAFF. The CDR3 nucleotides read TGTGCCAGCAGCCGACAGGGCGGCACTGAAGCTTTCTTT.